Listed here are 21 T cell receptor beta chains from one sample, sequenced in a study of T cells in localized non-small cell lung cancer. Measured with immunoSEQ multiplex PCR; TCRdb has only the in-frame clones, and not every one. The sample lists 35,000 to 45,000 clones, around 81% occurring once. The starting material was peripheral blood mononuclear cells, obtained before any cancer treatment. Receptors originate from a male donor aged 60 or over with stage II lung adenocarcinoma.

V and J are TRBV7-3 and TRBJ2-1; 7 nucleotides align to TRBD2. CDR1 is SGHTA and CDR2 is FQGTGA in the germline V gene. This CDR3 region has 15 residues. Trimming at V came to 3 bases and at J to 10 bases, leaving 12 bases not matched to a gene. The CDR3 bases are TGTGCCAGCAGCTTTCAGCGGGGCGCCCTCGGGGAGCAGTTCTTC. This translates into CASSFQRGALGEQFF.

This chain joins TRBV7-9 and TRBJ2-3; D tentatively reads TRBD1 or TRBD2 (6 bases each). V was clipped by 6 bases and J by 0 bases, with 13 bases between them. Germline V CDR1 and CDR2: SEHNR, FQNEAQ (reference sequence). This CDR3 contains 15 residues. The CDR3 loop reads CASRPGGGSTDTQYF. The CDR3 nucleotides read TGTGCCAGCAGACCCGGAGGGGGGAGCACAGATACGCAGTATTTT.

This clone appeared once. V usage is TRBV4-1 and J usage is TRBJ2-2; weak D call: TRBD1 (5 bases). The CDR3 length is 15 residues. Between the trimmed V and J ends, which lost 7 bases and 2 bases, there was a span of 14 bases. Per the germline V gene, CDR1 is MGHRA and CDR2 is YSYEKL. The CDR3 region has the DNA TGCGCCAGCACCCTTGGGCAGGGTAACACCGGGGAGCTGTTTTTT. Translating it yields CASTLGQGNTGELFF.

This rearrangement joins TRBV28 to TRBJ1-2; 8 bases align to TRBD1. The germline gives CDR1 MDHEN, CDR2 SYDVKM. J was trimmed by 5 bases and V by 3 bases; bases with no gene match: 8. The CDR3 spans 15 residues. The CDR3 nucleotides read TGTGCCAGCAGTTTTACGGGACAGGTTTTTTATGGCTACACCTTC. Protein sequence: CASSFTGQVFYGYTF.

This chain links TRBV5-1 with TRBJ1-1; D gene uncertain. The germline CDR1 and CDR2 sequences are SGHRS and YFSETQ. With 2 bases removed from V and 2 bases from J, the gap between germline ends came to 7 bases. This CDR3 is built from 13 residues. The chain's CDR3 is CASSFTINTEAFF. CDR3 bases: TGCGCCAGCAGCTTTACCATCAACACTGAAGCTTTCTTT.

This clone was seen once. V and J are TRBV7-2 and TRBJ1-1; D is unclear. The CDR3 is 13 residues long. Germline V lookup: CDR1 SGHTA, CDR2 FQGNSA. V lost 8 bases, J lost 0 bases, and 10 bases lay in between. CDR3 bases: TGTGCCAGCCGCCCGGGGTTGAACACTGAAGCTTTCTTT. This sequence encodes CASRPGLNTEAFF.

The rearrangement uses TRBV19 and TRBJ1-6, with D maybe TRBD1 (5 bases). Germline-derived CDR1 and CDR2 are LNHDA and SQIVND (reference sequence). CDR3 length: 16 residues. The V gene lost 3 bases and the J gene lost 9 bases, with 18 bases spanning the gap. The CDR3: CASSMERRQGSSPLHF. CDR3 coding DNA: TGTGCCAGTAGTATGGAAAGGAGGCAGGGAAGTTCACCCCTCCACTTT.

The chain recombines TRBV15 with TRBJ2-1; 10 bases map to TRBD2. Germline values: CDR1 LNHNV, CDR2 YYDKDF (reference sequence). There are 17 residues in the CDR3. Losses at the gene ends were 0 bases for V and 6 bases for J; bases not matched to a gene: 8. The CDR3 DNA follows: TGTGCCACCAGCAGAGATTTCCTAGCGGGAGTTAGCAATGAGCAGTTCTTC. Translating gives CATSRDFLAGVSNEQFF.

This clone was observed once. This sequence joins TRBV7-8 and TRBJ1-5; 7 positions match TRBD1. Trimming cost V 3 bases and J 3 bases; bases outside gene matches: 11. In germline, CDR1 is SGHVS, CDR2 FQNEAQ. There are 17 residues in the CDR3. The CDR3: CASSFLPPDRDNQPQHF. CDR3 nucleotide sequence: TGTGCCAGCAGCTTCCTACCCCCCGACAGGGACAATCAGCCCCAGCATTTT.

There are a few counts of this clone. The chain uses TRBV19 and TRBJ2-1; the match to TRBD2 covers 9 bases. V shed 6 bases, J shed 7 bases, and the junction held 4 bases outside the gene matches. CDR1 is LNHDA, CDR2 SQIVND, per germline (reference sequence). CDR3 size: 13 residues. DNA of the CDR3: TGTGCCAGTAGGGTTAGCGGGAGAAATGAGCAGTTCTTC. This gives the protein CASRVSGRNEQFF.

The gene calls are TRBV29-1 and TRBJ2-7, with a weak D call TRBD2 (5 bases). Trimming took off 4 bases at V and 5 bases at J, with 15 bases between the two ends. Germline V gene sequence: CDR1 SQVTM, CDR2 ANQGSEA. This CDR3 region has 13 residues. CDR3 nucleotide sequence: TGCAGCGTTGGGAGGTGGACTCTCGACGAGCAGTACTTC. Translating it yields CSVGRWTLDEQYF.

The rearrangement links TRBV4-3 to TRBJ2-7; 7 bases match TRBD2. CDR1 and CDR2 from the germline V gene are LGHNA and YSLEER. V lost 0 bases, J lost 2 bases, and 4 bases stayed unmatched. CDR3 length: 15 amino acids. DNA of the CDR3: TGCGCCAGCAGCCAAGATCGGGACTATCCCTACGAGCAGTACTTC. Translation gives CASSQDRDYPYEQYF.

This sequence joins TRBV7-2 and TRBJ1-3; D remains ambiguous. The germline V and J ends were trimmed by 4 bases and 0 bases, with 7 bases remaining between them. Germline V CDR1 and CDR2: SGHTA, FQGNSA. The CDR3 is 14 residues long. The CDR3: CASSSTGSGNTIYF. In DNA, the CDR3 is TGTGCCAGCAGCTCGACGGGCTCTGGAAACACCATATATTTT.

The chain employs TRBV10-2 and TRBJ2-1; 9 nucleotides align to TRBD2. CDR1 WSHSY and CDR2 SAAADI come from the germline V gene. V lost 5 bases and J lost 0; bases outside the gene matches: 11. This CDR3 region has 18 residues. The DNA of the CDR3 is TGCGCCAGCAGTTCCGGGACTAGCTCCTACAGCTCCTACAATGAGCAGTTCTTC. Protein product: CASSSGTSSYSSYNEQFF.

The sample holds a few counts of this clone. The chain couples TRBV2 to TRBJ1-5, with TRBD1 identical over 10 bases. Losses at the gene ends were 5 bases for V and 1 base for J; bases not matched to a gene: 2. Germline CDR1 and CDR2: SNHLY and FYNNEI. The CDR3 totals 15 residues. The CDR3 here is CASSRQGASNQPQHF. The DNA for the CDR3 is TGTGCCAGCAGTCGACAGGGGGCGAGCAATCAGCCCCAGCATTTT.

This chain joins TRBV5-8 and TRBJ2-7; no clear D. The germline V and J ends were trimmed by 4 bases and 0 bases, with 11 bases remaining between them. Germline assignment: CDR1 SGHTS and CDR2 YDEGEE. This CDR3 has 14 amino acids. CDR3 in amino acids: CASSHFGSSYEQYF. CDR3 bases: TGTGCCAGCAGCCATTTCGGTAGCTCCTACGAGCAGTACTTC.

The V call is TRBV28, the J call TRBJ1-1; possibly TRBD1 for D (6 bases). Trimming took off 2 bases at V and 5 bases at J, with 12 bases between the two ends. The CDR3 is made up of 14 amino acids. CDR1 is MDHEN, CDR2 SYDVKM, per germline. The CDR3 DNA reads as TGTGCCAGCAGTTTAGGGGGCGGGAGAACTGAAGCTTTCTTT. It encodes CASSLGGGRTEAFF.

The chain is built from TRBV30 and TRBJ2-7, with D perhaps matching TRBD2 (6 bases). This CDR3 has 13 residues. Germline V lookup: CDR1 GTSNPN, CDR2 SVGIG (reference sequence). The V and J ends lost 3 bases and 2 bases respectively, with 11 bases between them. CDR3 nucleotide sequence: TGTGCCTGGAGCCAGGGAGGTACCTACGAGCAGTACTTC. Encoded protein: CAWSQGGTYEQYF.

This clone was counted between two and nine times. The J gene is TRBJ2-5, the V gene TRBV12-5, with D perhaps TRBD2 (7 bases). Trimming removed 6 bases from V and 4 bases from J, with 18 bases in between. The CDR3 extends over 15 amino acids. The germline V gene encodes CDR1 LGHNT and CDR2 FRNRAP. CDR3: CASGLYGGGGETQYF. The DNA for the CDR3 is TGTGCTAGTGGGCTGTATGGGGGGGGCGGAGAGACCCAGTACTTC.

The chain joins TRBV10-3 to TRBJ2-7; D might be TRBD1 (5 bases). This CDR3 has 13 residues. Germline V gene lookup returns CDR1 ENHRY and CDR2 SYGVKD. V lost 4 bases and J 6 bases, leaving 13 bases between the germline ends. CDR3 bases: TGTGCCATCAGTGCCAGGGAAAGGGGCGAGCAGTACTTC. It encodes CAISARERGEQYF.

This CDR3 is CASSLDAGGSEQYF. The CDR3 coding sequence is TGCGCCAGCAGCTTGGATGCAGGGGGCAGTGAGCAGTACTTC. The chain links TRBV5-1 to TRBJ2-7; TRBD1 aligns across 8 bases. Unmatched junction bases numbered 6, after V lost 0 bases and J lost 7 bases. Per the germline V gene, CDR1 is SGHRS and CDR2 is YFSETQ. The CDR3 has 14 amino acids. The full variable domain, in which reference TRBV5-1 and TRBJ2-7 provide the parts outside the CDR3, is KAGVTQTPRYLIKTRGQQVTLSCSPISGHRSVSWYQQTPGQGLQFLFEYFSETQRNKGNFPGRFSGRQFSNSRSEMNVSTLELGDSALYLCASSLDAGGSEQYFGPGTRLTVT.